This note documents a single T cell receptor (beta chain) sequence. The antigen is undetermined. TCRdb keeps only in-frame clones here, not all; method: immunoSEQ multiplex PCR. The data hold some 150,000 clones, with about 93% observed a single time. The CDR3 length is 18 residues. This entry is derived from a study of OX40 agonist ivuxolimab in advanced cancers. About the study: Patients received ivuxolimab, an agonistic anti-OX40 (CD134) antibody. Notes on the study in general: Some patients who did not respond also had low normalized T-cell clonal expansion.

Sampled blood was obtained at baseline, cycle 4 day 1, and cycle 7 day 1. Sequencing used CD4+ or CD8+ T cells sorted from blood, obtained in a trial of the OX40 agonist ivuxolimab. The chain combines TRBV1 with TRBJ1-6. TRBV1 is recorded as a pseudogene. The sequence was obtained from an adult with an advanced solid tumor such as melanoma, head and neck, liver or kidney cancer. CDR3 amino acids: CTSSQERDFGAYNSPLHF. The DNA for the CDR3 is TGCACCAGCAGCCAGGAGCGGGACTTTGGCGCATATAATTCACCCCTCCACTTT.